This T cell receptor (beta chain) was identified in a study of cytomegalovirus exposure and HLA in healthy donors. Study-level results: Researchers left out some V segments, among them TRBV6-2 and TRBV6-3, as indistinguishable. Follow-up analysis later connected one missense variant in DCLRE1C with trimming of TCR beta V- and J-genes.

Primers: 60 Vbeta forward and 13 Jbeta reverse. Using immunoSEQ multiplex PCR, the repertoire was profiled, and TCRdb retains in-frame clones only, with some absent. Of around 130,000 clones detected, 61% appear once; the ten largest clones hold roughly 1.8%. Turning to this clone: Its antigen remains unknown.

Healthy people donating bone marrow made up the donors. CDR1 is SEHNR, CDR2 FQNEAQ, per germline (reference sequence). Trimming at V came to 11 bases and at J to 2 bases, leaving 12 bases not matched to a gene. The CDR3 extends over 15 amino acids. This TCR came from a male donor in good health and CMV-seronegative. Sequenced sample: PBMCs. The genes are TRBV7-9 and TRBJ2-5; 9 nucleotides line up with TRBD2. The CDR3: CAGSAGGGGQETQYF. The CDR3 DNA reads as TGTGCCGGATCAGCGGGGGGCGGGGGTCAAGAGACCCAGTACTTC. Based on the CDR3 plus reference TRBV7-9 and TRBJ2-5, the full variable domain is DTGVSQNPRHKITKRGQNVTFRCDPISEHNRLYWYRQTLGQGPEFLTYFQNEAQLEKSRLLSDRFSAERPKGSFSTLEIQRTEQGDSAMYLCAGSAGGGGQETQYFGPGTRLLVL.